These T cell receptor beta chains were read from a single sample in a study of control samples from healthy donors and cancer patients. Clones were read by immunoSEQ multiplex PCR, and TCRdb kept only the in-frame ones, dropping some. The sample includes about 38,000 clones, around 88% seen only once; the top ten take 20% to 25%. The sequenced sample consisted of PBMCs. The receptors originated from a woman aged 55-70 years with lung cancer. The CDR3 runs from the conserved cysteine through the conserved F or W. A D gene is named only where the DNA matches it firmly. Clone size is stated in some rows and not others, as once, few, many or a class when expanded.

J gene: TRBJ1-3; clone size: -; D gene: -; V gene: TRBV7-9; CDR3 DNA: TGTGCCAGCAGCTACACAGCCTCTGGAAACACCATATATTTT; CDR3 protein: CASSYTASGNTIYF
J gene: TRBJ2-2; clone size: -; D gene: TRBD2; V gene: TRBV5-4; CDR3 DNA: TGTGCCAGCAGCTTGGTAGGCGCGGGGGGGCTTAACACCGGGGAGCTGTTTTTT; CDR3 protein: CASSLVGAGGLNTGELFF
J gene: TRBJ1-1; clone size: few; D gene: -; V gene: TRBV7-9; CDR3 DNA: TGTGCCAGCAGCCCGGACGCCACCCTAGCTTTCTTT; CDR3 protein: CASSPDATLAFF
J gene: TRBJ1-2; clone size: -; D gene: -; V gene: TRBV5-4; CDR3 DNA: TGTGCCAGCAGCTTGGGGGGGGAGGGAAGCGGCTACACCTTC; CDR3 protein: CASSLGGEGSGYTF
J gene: TRBJ1-5; clone size: once; D gene: -; V gene: TRBV5-7; CDR3 DNA: TGTGCCAGCAGCTTAAGGGTGTTGGATCAGCCCCAGCATTTT; CDR3 protein: CASSLRVLDQPQHF
J gene: TRBJ1-5; clone size: -; D gene: -; V gene: TRBV5-4; CDR3 DNA: TGTGCCAGCAGCTTGCCCAATCAGCCCCAGCATTTT; CDR3 protein: CASSLPNQPQHF
J gene: TRBJ1-1; clone size: -; D gene: -; V gene: TRBV6-2/TRBV6-3; CDR3 DNA: TGTGCCAGCAGTTACGGGGCATTAAACACTGAAGCTTTCTTT; CDR3 protein: CASSYGALNTEAFF
J gene: TRBJ1-1; clone size: -; D gene: TRBD1; V gene: TRBV6-5; CDR3 DNA: TGTGCCAGCAGTTACATTTCAACAGGGGGCACTGAAGCTTTCTTT; CDR3 protein: CASSYISTGGTEAFF
J gene: TRBJ2-5; clone size: -; D gene: -; V gene: TRBV7-2; CDR3 DNA: TGTGCCAGCAGCTCCAGCGGGGCAGGGGGGACCGGAGTCCAAGAGACCCAGTACTTC; CDR3 protein: CASSSSGAGGTGVQETQYF
J gene: TRBJ1-6; clone size: -; D gene: -; V gene: TRBV6-6; CDR3 DNA: TGTGCCAGCAGTTACAGAAACTCCTATAATTCACCCCTCCACTTT; CDR3 protein: CASSYRNSYNSPLHF
J gene: TRBJ1-6; clone size: -; D gene: TRBD1; V gene: TRBV13; CDR3 DNA: TGTGCCAGCAGCTTAGAGACAGGGCAAAATGAGGCACCCCTCCACTTT; CDR3 protein: CASSLETGQNEAPLHF
J gene: TRBJ2-1; clone size: -; D gene: -; V gene: TRBV10-1; CDR3 DNA: TGCGCCAGCAGTGAATTCGGGGGCGTCTCCCCCCAATACAATGAGCAGTTCTTC; CDR3 protein: CASSEFGGVSPQYNEQFF
J gene: TRBJ1-4; clone size: -; D gene: TRBD1; V gene: TRBV25-1; CDR3 DNA: TGTGCCAGCAGTCCAACAGGGGGCGAGATAGAAAAACTGTTTTTT; CDR3 protein: CASSPTGGEIEKLFF
J gene: TRBJ2-1; clone size: -; D gene: -; V gene: TRBV5-6; CDR3 DNA: TGTGCCAGCAACCAAGTGTCCTCCTACAATGAGCAGTTCTTC; CDR3 protein: CASNQVSSYNEQFF
J gene: TRBJ1-4; clone size: -; D gene: -; V gene: TRBV30; CDR3 DNA: TGTGCCTGGACGGGGGGCGTAGGGGAAAAACTGTTTTTT; CDR3 protein: CAWTGGVGEKLFF
J gene: TRBJ1-2; clone size: few; D gene: TRBD1; V gene: TRBV20-1; CDR3 DNA: TGCAGTGCTAGTACAGGGGGCGCAGGCTATGGCTACACCTTC; CDR3 protein: CSASTGGAGYGYTF
J gene: TRBJ2-7; clone size: -; D gene: TRBD1; V gene: TRBV2; CDR3 DNA: TGTGCCGGGGAGACAGGGGCCTACGAGCAGTACTTC; CDR3 protein: CAGETGAYEQYF
J gene: TRBJ2-7; clone size: -; D gene: -; V gene: TRBV19; CDR3 DNA: TGTGCCAGTAGTCTTCAGGGTAGGTCCGACTACGAGCAGTACTTC; CDR3 protein: CASSLQGRSDYEQYF
J gene: TRBJ2-1; clone size: -; D gene: -; V gene: TRBV3-1/TRBV3-2; CDR3 DNA: TGTGCCAGCAGCCAAGAAAGTACCCTATACAATGAGCAGTTCTTC; CDR3 protein: CASSQESTLYNEQFF
J gene: TRBJ1-4; clone size: -; D gene: TRBD1; V gene: TRBV6-5; CDR3 DNA: TGTGCCAGCAGTTACCGGGACAGTTCACAAAGACTGTTTTTT; CDR3 protein: CASSYRDSSQRLFF
J gene: TRBJ1-2; clone size: -; D gene: -; V gene: TRBV7-2; CDR3 DNA: TGTGCCAGCAGCCCTCCGGGGGTCATCTATGGCTACACCTTC; CDR3 protein: CASSPPGVIYGYTF
J gene: TRBJ1-1; clone size: -; D gene: -; V gene: TRBV11-2; CDR3 DNA: TGTGCCAGCAGCTTAGTAAGTGGGAGCACTGAAGCTTTCTTT; CDR3 protein: CASSLVSGSTEAFF
J gene: TRBJ1-4; clone size: -; D gene: TRBD1; V gene: TRBV5-4; CDR3 DNA: TGTGCCAGCAGTCCAGAAGGGGACAGGAAGGAAAAACTGTTTTTT; CDR3 protein: CASSPEGDRKEKLFF
J gene: TRBJ1-1; clone size: -; D gene: -; V gene: TRBV7-2; CDR3 DNA: TGTGCCAGCATCCTATATGGGGGGAACACTGAAGCTTTCTTT; CDR3 protein: CASILYGGNTEAFF
J gene: TRBJ1-6; clone size: -; D gene: TRBD1; V gene: TRBV7-3; CDR3 DNA: TGTGCCAGCAGCTCACAGGGGTCCGGGAATTCACCCCTCCACTTT; CDR3 protein: CASSSQGSGNSPLHF
J gene: TRBJ2-5; clone size: -; D gene: TRBD2; V gene: TRBV2; CDR3 DNA: TGTGCCAGCAGCCCGGGACTAGCAGGAGAGACCCAGTACTTC; CDR3 protein: CASSPGLAGETQYF
J gene: TRBJ1-1; clone size: -; D gene: -; V gene: TRBV6-2/TRBV6-3; CDR3 DNA: TGTGCCAGCAGTTTCCGAGGCACTGAAGCTTTCTTT; CDR3 protein: CASSFRGTEAFF
J gene: TRBJ1-1; clone size: -; D gene: -; V gene: TRBV14; CDR3 DNA: TGTGCCAGCAGCCAAGACCAGGCAATGAACACTGAAGCTTTCTTT; CDR3 protein: CASSQDQAMNTEAFF
J gene: TRBJ2-7; clone size: -; D gene: TRBD1; V gene: TRBV6-5; CDR3 DNA: TGTGCCAGCACCTCCGGGACAGGGAACTCTTACGAGCAGTACTTC; CDR3 protein: CASTSGTGNSYEQYF
J gene: TRBJ1-2; clone size: few; D gene: -; V gene: TRBV7-3; CDR3 DNA: TGTGCCAGCAGCCCGGGCCAGGGTAACTATGGCTACACCTTC; CDR3 protein: CASSPGQGNYGYTF
J gene: TRBJ1-1; clone size: -; D gene: TRBD1; V gene: TRBV27; CDR3 DNA: TGTGCCAGCAGTCAGCCTACAGGGGCGGTCGGGAACACTGAAGCTTTCTTT; CDR3 protein: CASSQPTGAVGNTEAFF
J gene: TRBJ1-3; clone size: once; D gene: -; V gene: TRBV9; CDR3 DNA: TGTGCCAGCAGCGATGATACCTCTGGAAACACCATATATTTT; CDR3 protein: CASSDDTSGNTIYF
J gene: TRBJ2-3; clone size: few; D gene: -; V gene: TRBV9; CDR3 DNA: TGTGCCAGCAGCGTAGAAGGACACACCCGCCCAGATACGCAGTATTTT; CDR3 protein: CASSVEGHTRPDTQYF
J gene: TRBJ1-5; clone size: -; D gene: -; V gene: TRBV18; CDR3 DNA: TGTGCCAGCTCACCTAACGCCGGGGCAGATCAGCCCCAGCATTTT; CDR3 protein: CASSPNAGADQPQHF
J gene: TRBJ2-1; clone size: -; D gene: -; V gene: TRBV6-6; CDR3 DNA: TGTGCCAGCAGTTACCCGGGGGTCAACAATGAGCAGTTCTTC; CDR3 protein: CASSYPGVNNEQFF
J gene: TRBJ2-7; clone size: -; D gene: TRBD2; V gene: TRBV18; CDR3 DNA: TGTGCCAGCTCACCACCGGGACTAGCGGGAGGAGGTAGCTCCTACGAGCAGTACTTC; CDR3 protein: CASSPPGLAGGGSSYEQYF
J gene: TRBJ1-5; clone size: -; D gene: -; V gene: TRBV19; CDR3 DNA: TGTGCCAGTAGTATAATCGCAGCGGCAAGCAATCAGCCCCAGCATTTT; CDR3 protein: CASSIIAAASNQPQHF
J gene: TRBJ1-5; clone size: -; D gene: -; V gene: TRBV30; CDR3 DNA: TGTGCCTGGAGTGTACACCAAAGCGCGGGGAGCAATCAGCCCCAGCATTTT; CDR3 protein: CAWSVHQSAGSNQPQHF
J gene: TRBJ1-2; clone size: -; D gene: -; V gene: TRBV9; CDR3 DNA: TGTGCCAGCAGCGTAGACCCGGAGTCCTATGGCTACACCTTC; CDR3 protein: CASSVDPESYGYTF
J gene: TRBJ1-2; clone size: -; D gene: TRBD1; V gene: TRBV25-1; CDR3 DNA: TGTGCCAGCCGACCCGGGACAGGGGGCTACACCTTC; CDR3 protein: CASRPGTGGYTF